The subject of this entry is one T cell receptor (beta chain). These data originate in a study of T cell responses to AZD1222 COVID-19 vaccine. Measured with immunoSEQ multiplex PCR; TCRdb has only the in-frame clones, and not every one. The sample includes roughly 190,000 clones, 90% to 95% seen only once; the top ten take approximately 3.4%. The V end lost 6 bases, the J end lost 8 bases, and 19 bases lay between the germline ends. This CDR3 contains 14 residues. Germline CDR1 reads WNHNN; CDR2 reads SYGVQD (reference sequence). Sample: peripheral blood, taken 28 days after the second AZD1222 dose. The TCR comes from an adult who received the AZD1222 COVID-19 vaccine. The chain recombines TRBV10-1 with TRBJ1-2, with D possibly TRBD1 on 5 matching bases. Written as DNA, the CDR3 is TGCGCCAGCAGCTCCGGGACCTCAAAGCGGGGCTACACCTTC. Protein product: CASSSGTSKRGYTF.